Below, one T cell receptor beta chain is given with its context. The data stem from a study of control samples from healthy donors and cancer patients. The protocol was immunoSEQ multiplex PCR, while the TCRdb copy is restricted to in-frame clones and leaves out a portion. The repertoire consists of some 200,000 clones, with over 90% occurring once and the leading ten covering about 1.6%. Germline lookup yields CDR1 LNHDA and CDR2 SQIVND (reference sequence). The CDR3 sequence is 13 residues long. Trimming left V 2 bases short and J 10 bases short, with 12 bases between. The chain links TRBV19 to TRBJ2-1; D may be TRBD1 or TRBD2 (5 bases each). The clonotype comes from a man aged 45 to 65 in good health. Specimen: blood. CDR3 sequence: CASSIQRDGEQFF. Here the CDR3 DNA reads TGTGCCAGTAGTATACAACGGGACGGCGAGCAGTTCTTC.